This T cell receptor beta chain stems from a study of cytomegalovirus exposure and HLA in healthy donors. Study-wide results and limits: Within a later analysis, the majority of CMV-associated TCR beta chains appeared HLA-restricted.

Use of 60 Vbeta and 13 Jbeta primers characterized the PCR. Repertoires were generated with immunoSEQ multiplex PCR, while TCRdb's copy carries only in-frame clones and drops some. The repertoire holds approximately 190,000 clones, with roughly 70% as singletons. The J segment lost 11 bases and the V segment lost 5 bases, leaving 12 bases of the junction unmatched. This CDR3 has 13 residues. Germline values: CDR1 SEHNR, CDR2 FQNEAQ (reference sequence). In the case of this clone: Its antigen is not identified.

The sample was PBMCs. This TCR derives from a man aged 35-49 years in good health and CMV-seropositive. The gene calls are TRBV7-9 and TRBJ2-7, with 7 positions matching TRBD1. CDR3 sequence (DNA): TGTGCCAGCAGCCGGGACAGCGCCTTCTTTGAGTACTTC. As protein: CASSRDSAFFEYF.